One sample yielded the 10 T cell receptor beta chains listed below, sequenced in a study of shared clonotypes between healthy human individuals (dated by TCRdb to about 2020). Library preparation employed the immunoSEQ multiplex PCR assay. Held by TCRdb, this immuneACCESS table contains in-frame sequences only and omits some clones. Under half of the omission traces to an unresolved V gene where checked; the cause of the rest is unknown. The sample profile shows some 2 million clones; less than 95% of them were found once. The top ten clonotypes cover 1.1% of the sample. For the CD8 naive samples, CD45RO-negative cells were positively selected for CCR7, yielding a CD45RA+CCR7+ population from which TemRA cells were excluded. The sample was naive CD8+ T cells sorted from blood. Sample cell subset or site, as interpreted from the label and publication: CD45RA+CCR7+. The receptors derive from a man aged 18 to 30 in good health.

V is TRBV11-2 and J is TRBJ2-7; 10 bases fit TRBD1. The CDR3 is 15 residues long. Germline V gene data show CDR1 as SGHAT and CDR2 as FQNNGV. Trimming at V came to 7 bases and at J to 2 bases, leaving 8 bases not matched to a gene. The CDR3 region is CASTLYGTGAYEQYF. DNA of the CDR3: TGTGCCAGCACCTTGTATGGGACAGGGGCCTACGAGCAGTACTTC.

The CDR3 DNA reads TGTGCCAGCAGTTTCCCCACCAGGGGACTATCTGAAGCTTTCTTT. Translated: CASSFPTRGLSEAFF. This chain links TRBV28 with TRBJ1-1; weak D call: TRBD1 (6 bases). Germline values: CDR1 MDHEN, CDR2 SYDVKM. The CDR3 length is 15 residues. V shed 3 bases and J shed 6 bases, with 17 bases lying between them. The full variable domain, its missing parts supplied by reference TRBV28 and TRBJ1-1, is DVKVTQSSRYLVKRTGEKVFLECVQDMDHENMFWYRQDPGLGLRLIYFSYDVKMKEKGDIPEGYSVSREKKERFSLILESASTNQTSMYLCASSFPTRGLSEAFFGQGTRLTVV.

This sequence joins TRBV10-3 and TRBJ2-5, with 8 bases aligning to TRBD1. V lost 4 bases to trimming and J lost 9 bases; unmatched junction nucleotides: 10. Germline V lookup: CDR1 ENHRY, CDR2 SYGVKD. This CDR3 has 14 residues. CDR3 in DNA: TGTGCCATCAGTGCTCCGCCGACAGGGGACCCCCAGTACTTC. Translating gives CAISAPPTGDPQYF.

The rearrangement links TRBV4-3 to TRBJ1-2; 8 bases align to TRBD1. V lost 0 bases and J lost 3; bases outside the gene matches: 9. Looked up from germline, CDR1 is LGHNA and CDR2 is YSLEER. The CDR3 loop spans 17 amino acids. CDR3 in amino acids: CASSQDPGTGSYYGYTF. The CDR3 DNA reads as TGCGCCAGCAGCCAAGATCCGGGGACAGGCTCCTACTATGGCTACACCTTC.

The V call is TRBV9, the J call TRBJ2-5, with 15 bases lining up with TRBD2. Trimming at V came to 4 bases and at J to 4 bases, leaving 5 bases not matched to a gene. The CDR3 covers 16 residues. Germline V CDR1 and CDR2: SGDLS, YYNGEE. The CDR3 protein is CASSRTSGGAAETQYF. In nucleotides, the CDR3 is TGTGCCAGCAGCCGGACTAGCGGGGGGGCCGCAGAGACCCAGTACTTC.

Only one count was recorded for this clone. The rearrangement links TRBV6-6 to TRBJ2-5; perhaps TRBD2 as D (5 bases). CDR1 MNHNY and CDR2 SVGAGI come from the germline V gene (reference sequence). The CDR3 runs 15 residues. The V end lost 6 bases, the J end lost 5 bases, and 19 bases lay between the germline ends. The CDR3 nucleotides are TGTGCCAGCAGATCACCCCTTGAGGGTTGGGAGACCCAGTACTTC. Translated: CASRSPLEGWETQYF.

This clone was detected only a few times. The rearrangement uses TRBV28 and TRBJ1-5; 8 nucleotides line up with TRBD1. Germline V gene sequence: CDR1 MDHEN, CDR2 SYDVKM. The CDR3 runs to 14 residues. J gave up 6 bases and V 6 bases, and 7 bases lay outside the gene matches. This CDR3 is CASRGQGLGQPQHF. For the CDR3, the DNA is TGTGCCAGCAGAGGACAGGGCTTGGGTCAGCCCCAGCATTTT.

The chain is built from TRBV6-5 and TRBJ2-7; D gene ambiguous. Trimming removed 7 bases at V and 6 bases at J, with 19 bases between. CDR1 MNHEY and CDR2 SVGAGI come from the germline V gene. The CDR3 covers 14 residues. Here the CDR3 reads CASTSPGPSGEQYF. The DNA of the CDR3 is TGTGCCAGCACTTCACCGGGCCCCTCTGGCGAGCAGTACTTC.

V usage is TRBV5-6 and J usage is TRBJ2-1; D is unresolved. The germline V gene has CDR1 SGHDT and CDR2 YYEEEE. V lost 0 bases, J lost 9 bases, and 22 bases lay in between. This CDR3 has 17 amino acids. CDR3 region: CASSLGPQVVGYGEQFF. For the CDR3, the DNA is TGTGCCAGCAGCTTGGGCCCACAAGTCGTGGGGTACGGTGAGCAGTTCTTC.

The J gene is TRBJ2-5, the V gene TRBV4-1; 7 bases match TRBD2. The CDR3 sequence is 17 residues long. Germline V gene sequence: CDR1 MGHRA, CDR2 YSYEKL. Trimming at V came to 3 bases and at J to 4 bases, leaving 14 bases not matched to a gene. The CDR3 region is CASSHPSGGGTRETQYF. In DNA form, the CDR3 reads TGCGCCAGCAGCCATCCTAGCGGAGGTGGGACTCGAGAGACCCAGTACTTC.